Sequencing of this T cell receptor beta chain was carried out in a study of technical replicates of blood from a few donors (dated by TCRdb to the late 2010s). After removal of 4 bases from V and 6 bases from J, the junction retains 3 bases not matched to a gene. The germline V gene specifies SGHRS as CDR1 and YFSETQ as CDR2. The CDR3 measures 14 amino acids from cysteine to phenylalanine. Solely the CDR3 DNA is kept, with 42 bases framed from the first base. Worth noting for this clone: No antigen is known for it. Base qualities are not provided; no much larger clone lies one nucleotide away.

Library creation used the immunoSEQ multiplex PCR assay. What TCRdb holds here is the immuneACCESS table cut down to in-frame rearrangements. Part of the clones is not present; checked against another copy, under half of the missing clones reflect an unresolved V gene, and the others are unexplained. In this sample the table shows more than 65,000 clones, roughly 94% of which occur a single time. 0.2% to 0.3% of the sample rests with the top ten. Sequenced input: T cells isolated from PBMCs. The sequence came from a human donor in good health. The V gene is TRBV5-1 and the J gene is TRBJ2-7, with 14 bases in between that match TRBD2. The CDR3 corresponds to CASSGGTSGSEQYF. The DNA reads TGCGCCAGCAGCGGAGGGACTAGCGGGAGCGAGCAGTACTTC.